This T cell receptor beta chain was recovered during a study of T-cell memory formation after mild COVID-19. Trimming removed 5 bases from V and 1 base from J, with 14 bases in between. Per germline, CDR1 SGHAT and CDR2 FQNNGV. The CDR3 covers 15 residues. 5'RACE primed at constant segments yielded TCR alpha and TCR beta cDNA libraries bearing sample barcodes and UMIs. TCRdb reprocessed the 5' RACE reads with MiXCR, giving one entry per CDR3 protein. Among about 57,000 distinct CDR3 sequences listed, approximately 12% were seen once. Study results and limitations: Researchers could not confirm that second-wave clones peaking on day 37 targeted SARS-CoV-2. CD4+ bias marked clones expanding day 15 to 37, unlike balanced contracting clones.

Ten or more counts support this clonotype. What it binds is unknown. This chain connects TRBV11-2 to TRBJ2-5; D is possibly TRBD2 (6 bases). Sequencing was done on a sample of PBMCs or a T cell subset sorted from them (not recorded which). The sequence was collected from a man younger than 30 who had mild COVID-19 (a few samples of this study predate the infection). Cell type and time point are not known. CDR3 DNA sequence: TGTGCCAGCAGCCCCCCCGCCGGGGGCCAAGAGACCCAGTACTTC. This sequence encodes CASSPPAGGQETQYF.